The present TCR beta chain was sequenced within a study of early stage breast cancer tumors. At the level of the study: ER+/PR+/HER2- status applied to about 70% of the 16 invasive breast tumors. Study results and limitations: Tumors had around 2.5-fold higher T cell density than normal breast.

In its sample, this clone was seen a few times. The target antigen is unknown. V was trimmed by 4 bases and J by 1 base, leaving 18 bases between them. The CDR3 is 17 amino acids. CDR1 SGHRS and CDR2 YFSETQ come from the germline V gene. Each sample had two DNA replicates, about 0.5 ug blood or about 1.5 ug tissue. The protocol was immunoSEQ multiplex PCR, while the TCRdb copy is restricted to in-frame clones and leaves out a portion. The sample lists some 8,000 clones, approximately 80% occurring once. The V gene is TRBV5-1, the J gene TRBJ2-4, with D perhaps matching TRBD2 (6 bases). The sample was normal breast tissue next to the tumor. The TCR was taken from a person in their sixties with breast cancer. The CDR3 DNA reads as TGCGCCAGCAGCCCGGAGGGGACCTGGGGGGCCAAAAACATTCAGTACTTC. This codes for CASSPEGTWGAKNIQYF.